This T cell receptor (beta chain) derives from a study of cytomegalovirus exposure and HLA in healthy donors. Trimming removed 2 bases at V and 3 bases at J, with 13 bases between. This CDR3 region has 15 residues. CDR1 and CDR2 from the germline V gene are MNHNS and SASEGT. This PCR relied on a set of 60 Vbeta primers and 13 Jbeta primers. Sequencing used immunoSEQ multiplex PCR; TCRdb keeps in-frame clones, though not all of them. The repertoire holds 120,000 or so clones, with around four fifths as singletons. The sequenced sample was PBMCs. This chain uses TRBV6-1 with TRBJ1-1; D remains ambiguous. This clonotype was sampled from a woman in her forties in good health and CMV-seropositive. The CDR3 DNA is TGTGCCAGCAGTGAAAAGGTATCCCGGGACACTGAAGCTTTCTTT. Translating gives CASSEKVSRDTEAFF.